This T cell receptor beta chain was captured in a study of blood T cell repertoires in COVID-19. On the study more broadly: Both acute and convalescent COVID-19 samples were obtained from the United States, Italy and Spain. PBMCs, B-cell-depleted T cells, or T cells provided the cDNA or gDNA that made up the material.

In the original processing: Estimates of nucleated cell counts were drawn from the amplification of reference gene primers. The repertoire was sequenced with immunoSEQ multiplex PCR; TCRdb's copy has only in-frame clones and lacks some. V, J and clone size derive from that table, while D and trimming were established from the DNA sequence. The data contain around 72,000 clones, less than 85% of them seen just once; the ten biggest clones take up 15% to 20%. The germline V gene has CDR1 MNHEY and CDR2 SVGAGI. There are 14 residues in the CDR3. V shed 2 bases, J shed 10 bases, and the junction held 5 bases outside the gene matches.

This sequence originates from a woman aged 80 or older with acute or convalescent COVID-19. The rearrangement links TRBV6-5 to TRBJ1-6; 7 bases agree with TRBD1. The specimen was peripheral blood. The CDR3 loop is CASSYRQGESPLHF. CDR3 sequence (DNA): TGTGCCAGCAGTTACAGACAGGGTGAATCACCCCTCCACTTT.